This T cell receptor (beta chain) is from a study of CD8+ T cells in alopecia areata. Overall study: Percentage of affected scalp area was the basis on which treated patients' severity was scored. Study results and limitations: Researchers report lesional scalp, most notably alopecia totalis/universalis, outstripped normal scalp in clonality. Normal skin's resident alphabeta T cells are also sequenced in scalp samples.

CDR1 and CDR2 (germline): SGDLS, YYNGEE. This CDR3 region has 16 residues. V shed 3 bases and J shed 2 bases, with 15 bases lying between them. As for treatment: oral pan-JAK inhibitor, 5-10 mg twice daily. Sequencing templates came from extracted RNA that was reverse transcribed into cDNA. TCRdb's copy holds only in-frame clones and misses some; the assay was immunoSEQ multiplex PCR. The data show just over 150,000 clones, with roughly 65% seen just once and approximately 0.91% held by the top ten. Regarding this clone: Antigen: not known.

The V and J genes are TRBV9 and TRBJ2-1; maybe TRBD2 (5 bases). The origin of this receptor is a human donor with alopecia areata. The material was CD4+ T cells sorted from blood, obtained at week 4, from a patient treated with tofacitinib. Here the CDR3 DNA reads TGTGCCAGCAGCGCCCCCGGGGTTACGCCCTACAATGAGCAGTTCTTC. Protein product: CASSAPGVTPYNEQFF.